This TCR beta chain emerged from a study of vaccination effects on CD4 cells after COVID-19. Germline V lookup: CDR1 PRHDT, CDR2 FYEKMQ (reference sequence). V trimming: 5 bases; J trimming: 4 bases; junction bases outside the gene matches: 16. The CDR3 totals 18 residues. As for this clone: Antigen: not known.

Sequenced by immunoSEQ multiplex PCR; TCRdb stores in-frame clones only, minus some. In the table there are 20,000 or so clones, approximately 83% of which are singletons. Study results and caveats: From healthy vaccinees, only 1 of 255 vaccine-induced clones also reacted to common cold coronaviruses.

Under the ViraFEST assay, PBMC were stimulated with viral peptide pools so that antigen-specific CD4+ T cells expanded. Sequencing was performed afterwards. A roughly 10-day culture period preceded the isolation of CD4+ T cells. Nucleocapsid antibody tests were negative, and the vaccine recipients had no prior SARS-CoV-2 infection. Supplemented with approximately 10 IU/ml IL-2 and approximately 9.7 ug/ml peptides, roughly 2 million PBMC per well were kept in culture. Cells had half their medium changed to IL-2 medium on days 3 and 7. This clonotype originated in a human donor who received a COVID-19 vaccine. The rearrangement links TRBV13 to TRBJ2-5, with 10 bases that match TRBD1. The sample in question was CD4+ T cells from PBMCs cultured with HCoV-NL63 spike peptides, obtained before COVID-19 vaccination. Here the CDR3 reads CASSESGTGVRGRETQYF. The CDR3 bases are TGTGCCAGCAGCGAATCCGGGACAGGGGTTCGAGGGAGAGAGACCCAGTACTTC. Full variable domain (outside the CDR3, taken from reference TRBV13 and TRBJ2-5): AAGVIQSPRHLIKEKRETATLKCYPIPRHDTVYWYQQGPGQDPQFLISFYEKMQSDKGSIPDRFSAQQFSDYHSELNMSSLELGDSALYFCASSESGTGVRGRETQYFGPGTRLLVL.